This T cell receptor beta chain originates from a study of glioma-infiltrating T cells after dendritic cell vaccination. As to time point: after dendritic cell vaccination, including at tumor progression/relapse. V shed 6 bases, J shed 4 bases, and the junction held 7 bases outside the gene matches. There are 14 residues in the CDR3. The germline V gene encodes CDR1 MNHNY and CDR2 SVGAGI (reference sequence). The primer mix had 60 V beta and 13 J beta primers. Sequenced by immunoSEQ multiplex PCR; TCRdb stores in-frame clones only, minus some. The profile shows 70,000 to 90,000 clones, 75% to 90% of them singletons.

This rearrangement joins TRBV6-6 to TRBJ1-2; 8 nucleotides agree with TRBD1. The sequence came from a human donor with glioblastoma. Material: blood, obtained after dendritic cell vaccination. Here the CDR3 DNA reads TGTGCCAGCAGCCCTGGACAGGGAACCTATGGCTACACCTTC. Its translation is CASSPGQGTYGYTF.